The clone carrying this T cell receptor (beta chain) showed up just a few times. The target antigen is unknown. Time point indicated: pre-sensitization, week 0. Treatment given: therapeutic diphenylcyclopropenone sensitization with weekly scalp DPC. Blood sampling preceded each patch test application. MiXCR, run by TCRdb on the RACE reads, gives a single entry per CDR3 protein. The data show more than 80,000 distinct CDR3 sequences, with 10% to 13% seen just once and approximately 3.1% held by the top ten. The data originate from a study of human T cells and chemical hapten exposure. Regarding the study as a whole: After DPC sensitization, TCRs above 1 in 1000 frequency showed no change.

Sequencing used whole blood, obtained in connection with sensitization to the hapten diphenylcyclopropenone (DPC). This receptor was identified in a woman aged 55-69 years with alopecia areata. Some clones in this sample may be carry-over from other donors' samples.

The DNA for the CDR3 is TGCAGCGTTGAGCCCCCGGCTGACTATGGCTACACCTTC. Amino acid sequence: CSVEPPADYGYTF. The rearrangement joins TRBV29-1 to TRBJ1-2, with D unclear. The germline V gene encodes CDR1 SQVTM and CDR2 ANQGSEA. CDR3 length equals 13 residues. V dropped 3 bases and J dropped 3 bases, with 11 bases sitting between them.